This T cell receptor (beta chain) is drawn from a study of Graves' ophthalmopathy and Graves' hyperthyroidism. Study-level findings and limits: Blood also held most thyroid clonotypes expanded above 0.001 frequency.

As to this clonotype: Its antigen remains unknown.

Researchers classed hyperthyroidism as stable given no ophthalmopathy within 18 months of follow-up. Hyperthyroidism was new, under 2 months, in patients aged 18 to 65. The PBMCs used were ones drawn from approximately 10 ml of fresh peripheral blood. From germline, CDR1 is LGHNA and CDR2 YNFKEQ. The CDR3 totals 12 residues. Trimming removed 0 bases at V and 9 bases at J, with 8 bases between. As the template, RNA transcripts were used to amplify TCR beta CDR3 regions. First-round RT-PCR with HTBI primers preceded a second-round multiplex PCR. Each CDR3 protein is one row after TCRdb ran MiXCR on the multiplex PCR reads. The table lists 350,000 to 400,000 distinct CDR3 sequences, over 15% of them singletons, with around 6.6% in the top ten.

The sample consisted of peripheral blood. The rearrangement joins TRBV4-2 to TRBJ2-5, with unresolved D. This TCR derives from a woman aged 18-29 years with stable Graves' hyperthyroidism. The CDR3 DNA follows: TGTGCCAGCAGCCAAGAGGCTGGCGCCCAGTACTTC. It codes for CASSQEAGAQYF.